The next 22 T cell receptor beta chains were all read from a single sample in a study of cytotoxic CD8 clonotypes in ibrutinib-treated CLL. Libraries were prepared by immunoSEQ multiplex PCR; TCRdb keeps only in-frame clonotypes and omits some of them. The sample gives nearly 300,000 clones, around 77% of which show up once; about 5% is in the top ten. Sample: PBMCs, taken at disease progression, from a patient treated with ibrutinib. These receptors were taken from a human donor with chronic lymphocytic leukemia.

V and J are TRBV5-1 and TRBJ2-3; TRBD2 is a possible D gene (6 bases). The CDR3 consists of 16 residues. CDR1 is SGHRS and CDR2 is YFSETQ in the germline V gene. V was shortened by 1 base and J by 2 bases, with 14 bases between the two germline ends. The CDR3 sequence is CASSLRTGLITDTQYF. In nucleotides, the CDR3 is TGCGCCAGCAGCTTGAGAACGGGACTGATCACAGATACGCAGTATTTT.

The chain combines TRBV18 with TRBJ1-1; possibly TRBD1 for D (5 bases). Per the germline V gene, CDR1 is KGHSH and CDR2 is LQKENI. The CDR3 is 15 amino acids. V lost 2 bases, J lost 2 bases, and 12 bases lay in between. The CDR3 DNA sequence: TGTGCCAGCTCACCAGGGGTGGGGCCCAACACTGAAGCTTTCTTT. Translation: CASSPGVGPNTEAFF.

The rearrangement uses TRBV18 and TRBJ1-4, with D possibly matching TRBD1 (5 bases). V lost 5 bases to trimming and J lost 4 bases, with 11 bases between them. CDR3 length equals 14 residues. CDR1 KGHSH and CDR2 LQKENI come from the germline V gene. The DNA of the CDR3 is TGTGCCAGCTCAGGGAACAGGTTTAATGAAAAACTGTTTTTT. Protein product: CASSGNRFNEKLFF.

The chain uses TRBV5-1 and TRBJ2-7; D gene unclear. Per germline, CDR1 SGHRS and CDR2 YFSETQ. Trimming cost V 0 bases and J 1 base, with 8 bases left between them. The length of the CDR3 is 14 residues. The CDR3, as DNA: TGCGCCAGCAGCTTGGATGCCCTATCCTACGAGCAGTACTTC. This gives the protein CASSLDALSYEQYF.

The rearrangement joins TRBV4-1 to TRBJ2-2; 13 nucleotides align to TRBD2. Germline V gives CDR1 MGHRA, CDR2 YSYEKL. V shed 4 bases and J 7 bases; nucleotides not matched to a gene: 6. This CDR3 contains 16 residues. CDR3 amino acids: CASSPTSGGDGGELFF. The DNA of the CDR3 is TGCGCCAGCAGCCCTACTAGCGGGGGGGATGGCGGGGAGCTGTTTTTT.

This clone was seen a single time. CDR3: CASSSGQGGGEKLFF. The CDR3 coding sequence is TGCGCCAGCAGCTCAGGACAGGGAGGGGGTGAAAAACTGTTTTTT. This chain uses TRBV5-1 with TRBJ1-4, with 8 bases lining up with TRBD1. V lost 3 bases to trimming and J lost 7 bases; unmatched junction nucleotides: 8. The CDR3 has 15 residues. Germline V gene lookup returns CDR1 SGHRS and CDR2 YFSETQ.

This clone has a single count. The chain carries TRBV2 and TRBJ2-1; 7 nucleotides line up with TRBD2. Per germline, CDR1 SNHLY and CDR2 FYNNEI. The J segment lost 2 bases and the V segment lost 3 bases, leaving 16 bases of the junction unmatched. The CDR3 totals 19 residues. In nucleotides, the CDR3 is TGTGCCAGCAGTGACCCGACTAGCCGACACATCTTACCCTACAATGAGCAGTTCTTC. This translates into CASSDPTSRHILPYNEQFF.

The V and J genes are TRBV18 and TRBJ1-2; D is ambiguous. The CDR3 loop spans 13 amino acids. Trimming took 2 bases from V and 4 from J, leaving 8 bases between them. In germline, CDR1 is KGHSH, CDR2 LQKENI. CDR3 DNA sequence: TGTGCCAGCTCACCAGGACGGAGCTATGGCTACACCTTC. This codes for CASSPGRSYGYTF. The full variable domain, its missing parts supplied by reference TRBV18 and TRBJ1-2, is NAGVMQNPRHLVRRRGQEARLRCSPMKGHSHVYWYRQLPEEGLKFMVYLQKENIIDESGMPKERFSAEFPKEGPSILRIQQVVRGDSAAYFCASSPGRSYGYTFGSGTRLTVV.

J is TRBJ1-2 and V is TRBV6-1; D not certain. The CDR3 covers 17 residues. The V gene lost 0 bases and the J gene lost 0 bases, with 14 bases spanning the gap. Germline assignment: CDR1 MNHNS and CDR2 SASEGT. The CDR3, as DNA: TGTGCCAGCAGTGAAGCGAGAGGTGTTGGCACTAACTATGGCTACACCTTC. This encodes CASSEARGVGTNYGYTF.

The chain has TRBV7-2 and TRBJ2-1; the match to TRBD2 covers 13 bases. This CDR3 is built from 19 residues. CDR1 and CDR2 (germline): SGHTA, FQGNSA. J was trimmed by 5 bases and V by 2 bases; bases with no gene match: 12. CDR3 sequence reads: CASSLSRLAGGFINNEQFF. Here the CDR3 DNA reads TGTGCCAGCAGCTTAAGCCGACTAGCGGGAGGATTCATTAACAATGAGCAGTTCTTC.

The chain uses TRBV11-2 and TRBJ2-1; TRBD2 matches 8 bases. Per germline, CDR1 SGHAT and CDR2 FQNNGV. Trimming at V came to 2 bases and at J to 6 bases, leaving 9 bases not matched to a gene. The CDR3 is 16 residues long. CDR3 protein: CASSLTAGGVGNEQFF. The CDR3, as DNA: TGTGCCAGCAGCTTAACTGCGGGAGGAGTAGGCAATGAGCAGTTCTTC.

This clone has more than one count but fewer than ten. The gene calls are TRBV11-3 and TRBJ2-3; no firm D call. The V gene lost 1 base and the J gene lost 5 bases, with 7 bases spanning the gap. This CDR3 has 13 amino acids. Germline lookup yields CDR1 SGHNT and CDR2 YENEEA. For the CDR3, the DNA is TGTGCCAGCAGCTTAGCCTTGGGAGATACGCAGTATTTT. Translation: CASSLALGDTQYF.

This clone was seen once. J is TRBJ2-1 and V is TRBV4-3; D is undetermined. This CDR3 contains 15 residues. Germline V gene sequence: CDR1 LGHNA, CDR2 YSLEER. V was trimmed by 1 base and J by 0 bases, leaving 7 bases between them. The CDR3 bases are TGCGCCAGCAGCCAAGTTGGGAACTCCTACAATGAGCAGTTCTTC. Translated: CASSQVGNSYNEQFF.

The chain links TRBV7-2 to TRBJ1-2, with D unresolved. The V and J ends lost 3 bases and 3 bases respectively, with 11 bases between them. Germline loops: CDR1 SGHTA, CDR2 FQGNSA. The CDR3 consists of 14 residues. DNA of the CDR3: TGTGCCAGCAGCTTGATTACGAGGGACTATGGCTACACCTTC. It codes for CASSLITRDYGYTF.

The rearrangement uses TRBV18 and TRBJ1-5, with D hard to call. Trimming took 3 bases from V and 0 from J, leaving 3 bases between them. Germline CDR1 reads KGHSH; CDR2 reads LQKENI. The CDR3 extends over 13 amino acids. The CDR3 protein is CASSPDSNQPQHF. CDR3 bases: TGTGCCAGCTCACCCGATAGCAATCAGCCCCAGCATTTT.

V usage is TRBV28 and J usage is TRBJ2-2; D is possibly TRBD1 (6 bases). From germline, CDR1 is MDHEN and CDR2 SYDVKM. The CDR3 sequence is 12 residues long. The V and J ends lost 7 bases and 7 bases respectively, with 10 bases between them. The CDR3 here is CASIAGVGELFF. DNA for the CDR3: TGTGCCAGCATTGCAGGGGTCGGGGAGCTGTTTTTT.

The chain recombines TRBV7-9 with TRBJ1-3, with D perhaps matching TRBD1 (6 bases). There are 15 residues in the CDR3. V dropped 0 bases and J dropped 2 bases, with 8 bases sitting between them. Germline-derived CDR1 and CDR2 are SEHNR and FQNEAQ (reference sequence). The CDR3 nucleotides read TGTGCCAGCAGCTTAGCTACAGGGACTGGAAACACCATATATTTT. Amino acid sequence: CASSLATGTGNTIYF.

As concerns this clone: An end of the junction does not agree with germline; a read error may underlie this. The genes are TRBV7-3 and TRBJ2-1; the D gene is possibly TRBD2 (5 bases). The CDR3 covers 14 residues. Germline V lookup: CDR1 SGHTA, CDR2 FQGTGA. In nucleotides, the CDR3 is TGCGCCAGCAGCTTAACCACTAGCTACAATGAGCAGTTCTTC. Its translation is CASSLTTSYNEQFF.

This clone was seen just once. The rearrangement joins TRBV29-1 to TRBJ2-1, with 7 positions matching TRBD2. Germline CDR1 is SQVTM and CDR2 is ANQGSEA. V trimming: 6 bases; J trimming: 9 bases; junction bases outside the gene matches: 5. The CDR3 consists of 11 residues. This chain's CDR3 is CSVRLASEQFF. CDR3 coding DNA: TGCAGCGTAAGACTAGCTAGTGAGCAGTTCTTC.

The chain employs TRBV19 and TRBJ2-2, with D maybe TRBD1 (6 bases). V lost 8 bases, J lost 5 bases, and 21 bases lay in between. CDR1 is LNHDA, CDR2 SQIVND, per germline (reference sequence). CDR3 length equals 16 residues. The CDR3 protein is CASSPHRTTGTGELFF. CDR3 sequence (DNA): TGTGCCAGTTCTCCTCACAGAACAACAGGGACCGGGGAGCTGTTTTTT.

J is TRBJ1-4 and V is TRBV7-2; D is unclear. The CDR3 is 14 amino acids. Trimming cost V 5 bases and J 4 bases, with 11 bases left between them. Germline V lookup: CDR1 SGHTA, CDR2 FQGNSA. The CDR3 DNA is TGTGCCAGCAGCCCACAAACCAATAATGAAAAACTGTTTTTT. Protein product: CASSPQTNNEKLFF.

The rearrangement uses TRBV7-2 and TRBJ1-6; D is undetermined. Germline V gives CDR1 SGHTA, CDR2 FQGNSA. This CDR3 is 13 amino acids long. Trimming left V 3 bases short and J 7 bases short, with 7 bases between. The CDR3 nucleotides read TGTGCCAGCAGCTTGGTGATAAATTCACCCCTCCACTTT. Protein sequence: CASSLVINSPLHF.